Listed here are 32 T cell receptor beta chains from one sample, sequenced in a study of response to subunit inactivated influenza vaccine. One entry per CDR3 protein results from TCRdb running MiXCR on the RT-PCR reads. The repertoire holds roughly 650,000 distinct CDR3 sequences, with approximately 15% as singletons. The sample consisted of PBMCs from blood, taken roughly 12 days after vaccination. The receptors here all came from a man in his forties or fifties who received an inactivated influenza vaccine.

The CDR3: CASSPGGQGHEQYF. CDR3 nucleotide sequence: TGTGCCAGCAGCCCTGGAGGTCAGGGCCACGAGCAGTACTTC. The chain uses TRBV5-5 and TRBJ2-7; either TRBD1 or TRBD2 may supply D (5 bases each). Between the trimmed V and J ends, which lost 4 bases and 5 bases, there was a span of 16 bases. The CDR3 covers 14 residues. Germline-derived CDR1 and CDR2 are SGHKS and YYEKEE (reference sequence).

V usage is TRBV7-6 and J usage is TRBJ2-1; 9 bases fit TRBD1. CDR1 is SGHVS, CDR2 FNYEAQ, per germline. CDR3 length: 15 residues. J lost 7 bases, V lost 4 bases, and 8 bases had no gene match. The CDR3, as DNA: TGTGCCAGCAGCTCACCGGACAGGGGTACAAATGAGCAGTTCTTC. Its protein is CASSSPDRGTNEQFF.

The J gene is TRBJ2-6, the V gene TRBV5-1; D ambiguous. The V end lost 0 bases, the J end lost 0 bases, and 7 bases lay between the germline ends. Looked up from germline, CDR1 is SGHRS and CDR2 is YFSETQ. CDR3 length equals 16 residues. CDR3 in DNA: TGCGCCAGCAGCTTGGAGACCAACTCTGGGGCCAACGTCCTGACTTTC. Its translation: CASSLETNSGANVLTF. The variable domain in full, with the rest retrieved from reference TRBV5-1 and TRBJ2-6, is KAGVTQTPRYLIKTRGQQVTLSCSPISGHRSVSWYQQTPGQGLQFLFEYFSETQRNKGNFPGRFSGRQFSNSRSEMNVSTLELGDSALYLCASSLETNSGANVLTFGAGSRLTVL.

This clonotype was counted only a few times. The genes are TRBV20-1 and TRBJ2-6; D is undetermined. CDR1 DFQATT and CDR2 SNEGSKA come from the germline V gene (reference sequence). V was trimmed by 0 bases and J by 1 base, leaving 4 bases between them. This CDR3 contains 14 residues. CDR3 sequence (DNA): TGCAGTGCTAGAGACAGGTCTGGGGCCAACGTCCTGACTTTC. Amino acid sequence: CSARDRSGANVLTF.

This clonotype showed up many times. The V call is TRBV10-3, the J call TRBJ2-1; D is undetermined. The CDR3 has 13 amino acids. Germline-derived CDR1 and CDR2 are ENHRY and SYGVKD. The V end lost 6 bases, the J end lost 7 bases, and 13 bases lay between the germline ends. The CDR3 loop is CAISGISANEQFF. In DNA, the CDR3 is TGTGCCATCAGCGGAATCAGCGCAAATGAGCAGTTCTTC.

The chain uses TRBV5-4 and TRBJ2-7; 8 nucleotides align to TRBD2. The CDR3 totals 15 residues. The germline CDR1 and CDR2 sequences are SGHNT and YYREEE (reference sequence). J was trimmed by 5 bases and V by 0 bases; bases with no gene match: 7. CDR3 sequence reads: CASSLARSGSNEQYF. CDR3 sequence (DNA): TGTGCCAGCAGCTTGGCCCGCAGCGGGAGTAACGAGCAGTACTTC.

There are a few counts of this clonotype. J is TRBJ2-5 and V is TRBV24-1; D may correspond to TRBD1 or TRBD2 (6 bases each). This CDR3 has 12 amino acids. Trimming left V 7 bases short and J 4 bases short, with 9 bases between. CDR1 and CDR2 (germline): KGHDR, SFDVKD. DNA for the CDR3: TGTGCCACCAGCAGGGGAGGAGAGACCCAGTACTTC. Its translation: CATSRGGETQYF.

There are a few counts of this clonotype. The chain is built from TRBV3-1 and TRBJ1-1; D remains ambiguous. The germline V gene has CDR1 LGHDT and CDR2 YNNKEL (reference sequence). There are 13 residues in the CDR3. Trimming stripped 3 bases from V and 7 bases from J, with 12 bases between. CDR3 DNA: TGTGCCAGCAGCCACCAACTTCTGGATGAAGCTTTCTTT. This codes for CASSHQLLDEAFF.

V is TRBV10-3 and J is TRBJ2-7; 7 bases align to TRBD1. The V gene's germline CDR1 is ENHRY and CDR2 SYGVKD. V gave up 5 bases and J gave up 7 bases; unmatched junction bases: 11. The CDR3 totals 14 residues. The CDR3 DNA reads as TGTGCCATCAGTCCAGGGACAGCACCCCGGGAGCAGTACTTC. Translation: CAISPGTAPREQYF.

In its sample, this clonotype was seen a few times. This rearrangement joins TRBV2 to TRBJ1-2; maybe TRBD1 (6 bases). Germline V gene lookup returns CDR1 SNHLY and CDR2 FYNNEI. The CDR3 runs 16 residues. V gave up 8 bases and J gave up 2 bases, with 21 bases separating them. CDR3 sequence: CASPKGRDTHNYGYTF. The CDR3 region has the DNA TGTGCCAGCCCTAAAGGCCGGGACACCCACAACTATGGCTACACCTTC.

This clonotype was seen only a few times. The genes are TRBV4-3 and TRBJ2-3, with D possibly TRBD1 on 6 matching bases. Trimming took off 5 bases at V and 2 bases at J, with 14 bases between the two ends. Germline V CDR1 and CDR2: LGHNA, YSLEER. The CDR3 runs to 15 residues. The CDR3 spells CASSSHRVPTDTQYF. DNA of the CDR3: TGCGCCAGCAGCTCTCACAGGGTCCCCACAGATACGCAGTATTTT.

The table lists this clonotype with a few counts. The chain is built from TRBV30 and TRBJ2-7, with 8 bases matching TRBD2. Germline CDR1 reads GTSNPN; CDR2 reads SVGIG (reference sequence). The ends lost 2 bases at V and 6 bases at J; junction bases unmatched: 9. The CDR3 spans 14 residues. The CDR3 sequence: CAWSPRGGRTEQYF. CDR3 bases: TGTGCCTGGAGTCCCCGGGGGGGGAGGACCGAGCAGTACTTC.

The chain couples TRBV7-9 to TRBJ2-3; 8 nucleotides align to TRBD2. Germline-derived CDR1 and CDR2 are SEHNR and FQNEAQ (reference sequence). The V and J ends lost 3 bases and 5 bases, in that order; junction bases with no gene match: 7. The CDR3 is 15 amino acids. The CDR3 bases are TGTGCCAGCAGCTTCCGTCGGGGGGGCAAAGATACGCAGTATTTT. This encodes CASSFRRGGKDTQYF.

This chain connects TRBV24-1 to TRBJ2-1; a possible D gene is TRBD1 (6 bases). V was clipped by 1 base and J by 7 bases, with 13 bases between them. CDR1 and CDR2 from the germline V gene are KGHDR and SFDVKD. The CDR3 has 15 residues. In DNA, the CDR3 is TGTGCCACCAGTGATTTACAGGGTTTCAGGAATGAGCAGTTCTTC. Amino acids: CATSDLQGFRNEQFF.

This clonotype was recorded a few times. The chain carries TRBV5-1 and TRBJ2-2; maybe TRBD2 (6 bases). Germline V gene sequence: CDR1 SGHRS, CDR2 YFSETQ. This CDR3 is built from 16 residues. Trimming took off 4 bases at V and 5 bases at J, with 18 bases between the two ends. In DNA, the CDR3 is TGCGCCAGCAGCCCAAGGCGGGGCGGTGGGACCGGGGAGCTGTTTTTT. Translated, it gives CASSPRRGGGTGELFF.

This chain connects TRBV11-2 to TRBJ1-1, with 8 bases aligning to TRBD1. Trimming removed 8 bases from V and 4 bases from J; junction bases left unmatched: 9. CDR1 SGHAT and CDR2 FQNNGV come from the germline V gene. The CDR3 sequence is 14 residues long. The DNA for the CDR3 is TGTGCCAGCTTACCCAGGGGGCGGGCCACTGAAGCTTTCTTT. This encodes CASLPRGRATEAFF.

This clonotype was picked up a small number of times. The rearrangement links TRBV10-3 to TRBJ1-1, with D unresolved. This CDR3 is 13 amino acids long. The V gene's germline CDR1 is ENHRY and CDR2 SYGVKD. V lost 3 bases and J lost 3, with 8 bases in between. The CDR3 loop reads CAISDGRDTEAFF. The CDR3 DNA reads TGTGCCATCAGTGACGGGAGAGACACTGAAGCTTTCTTT.

There are a few counts of this clonotype. The chain carries TRBV10-1 and TRBJ2-2, with D possibly TRBD2 on 6 matching bases. The CDR3 is made up of 13 amino acids. Trimming left V 5 bases short and J 8 bases short, with 12 bases between. Germline V gives CDR1 WNHNN, CDR2 SYGVQD (reference sequence). The CDR3 is CASSTSLTGELFF. The CDR3 coding sequence is TGCGCCAGCAGTACTAGCTTGACAGGGGAGCTGTTTTTT.

The rearrangement links TRBV6-2 or TRBV6-3 to TRBJ2-7; D remains unclear. Trimming removed 11 bases at V and 2 bases at J, with 13 bases between. Per the germline V gene, CDR1 is MNHEY and CDR2 is SVGEGT. The CDR3 covers 12 residues. CDR3 sequence reads: CAGTSYAYEQYF. The CDR3 region has the DNA TGTGCCGGTACGAGTTATGCCTACGAGCAGTACTTC.

Turning to this clonotype: At one end, the junction sequence differs from germline, possibly due to a read error. As DNA, the CDR3 is TGTGCTAGCAGCTTAGGTGCTAGCGGGGGCCTCACAGATACGCAGTATTTT. Translation: CASSLGASGGLTDTQYF. The chain couples TRBV7-7 to TRBJ2-3, with 10 nucleotides matching TRBD2. CDR1 SSHAT and CDR2 FNYEAQ come from the germline V gene (reference sequence). CDR3 length: 17 amino acids.

This clonotype was seen only a few times. The chain combines TRBV15 with TRBJ1-5; tentatively, D is TRBD1 (5 bases). Germline V CDR1 and CDR2: LNHNV, YYDKDF (reference sequence). Trimming removed 3 bases from V and 6 bases from J, with 12 bases in between. This CDR3 region has 14 residues. CDR3: CATSRDIPSQPQHF. The CDR3 nucleotides are TGTGCCACCAGCAGGGACATCCCCAGTCAGCCCCAGCATTTT.

This clonotype was counted between two and nine times. The genes are TRBV14 and TRBJ1-1; no definite D call. Germline lookup yields CDR1 SGHDN and CDR2 FVKESK. Trimming left V 1 base short and J 9 bases short, with 12 bases between. The CDR3 is 13 amino acids. The CDR3 reads CASSQVIFGQAFF. The CDR3 DNA follows: TGTGCCAGCAGCCAAGTCATTTTCGGACAAGCTTTCTTT. The variable domain in full, with the rest retrieved from reference TRBV14 and TRBJ1-1, is EAGVTQFPSHSVIEKGQTVTLRCDPISGHDNLYWYRRVMGKEIKFLLHFVKESKQDESGMPNNRFLAERTGGTYSTLKVQPAELEDSGVYFCASSQVIFGQAFFGQGTRLTVV.

CDR3 amino acids: CASELYGAYNEQFF. CDR3 sequence (DNA): TGTGCCAGCGAATTGTACGGAGCCTACAATGAGCAGTTCTTC. The J gene is TRBJ2-1, the V gene TRBV7-9, with unresolved D. Germline V gene lookup returns CDR1 SEHNR and CDR2 FQNEAQ (reference sequence). The CDR3 length is 14 residues. The V and J ends lost 8 bases and 2 bases respectively, with 13 bases between them.

The chain employs TRBV6-5 and TRBJ2-5, with 7 bases that match TRBD1. CDR3 length equals 14 residues. The ends lost 3 bases at V and 5 bases at J; junction bases unmatched: 6. CDR1 and CDR2 from the germline V gene are MNHEY and SVGAGI. CDR3 in amino acids: CASSYLRGLETQYF. The CDR3 DNA reads TGTGCCAGCAGTTATCTCAGGGGGTTGGAGACCCAGTACTTC.

The V and J genes are TRBV18 and TRBJ2-6; 9 nucleotides align to TRBD1. CDR1 and CDR2 (germline): KGHSH, LQKENI. J gave up 2 bases and V 5 bases, and 4 bases lay outside the gene matches. There are 16 residues in the CDR3. The CDR3 here is CASSTGGRAGANVLTF. In DNA, the CDR3 is TGTGCCAGCTCAACAGGGGGCCGTGCTGGGGCCAACGTCCTGACTTTC.

This clonotype appeared many times. The chain uses TRBV7-2 and TRBJ2-1; TRBD2 matches at 9 bases. The J segment lost 4 bases and the V segment lost 7 bases, leaving 2 bases of the junction unmatched. The CDR3 has 13 amino acids. Germline V gene lookup returns CDR1 SGHTA and CDR2 FQGNSA. DNA of the CDR3: TGTGCCAGCACAAGCGGGAGGTACAATGAGCAGTTCTTC. Protein sequence: CASTSGRYNEQFF.

The CDR3 sequence: CASSARGGSEQYF. As DNA, the CDR3 is TGTGCCAGCAGCGCCCGAGGCGGGAGTGAGCAGTACTTC. The chain couples TRBV3-1 to TRBJ2-7; 7 bases agree with TRBD2. The CDR3 has 13 residues. Unmatched junction bases numbered 8, after V lost 5 bases and J lost 7 bases. The V gene's germline CDR1 is LGHDT and CDR2 YNNKEL (reference sequence).

This clonotype was observed a handful of times. V gene TRBV9 combines with J gene TRBJ2-3, with 8 nucleotides matching TRBD2. This CDR3 is built from 12 residues. With V trimmed by 6 bases and J by 7 bases, 4 bases remained unmatched. Per the germline V gene, CDR1 is SGDLS and CDR2 is YYNGEE. The CDR3 spells CASTGGGNTQYF. The CDR3 bases are TGTGCCAGCACCGGGGGGGGAAATACGCAGTATTTT.

This rearrangement joins TRBV18 to TRBJ2-5, with D tentatively TRBD1 (6 bases). The CDR3 has 14 amino acids. Germline CDR1 reads KGHSH; CDR2 reads LQKENI. Trimming took 4 bases from V and 5 from J, leaving 14 bases between them. The CDR3 region has the DNA TGTGCCAGCTCACGACAGGCCTTTGGGGAGACCCAGTACTTC. It codes for CASSRQAFGETQYF.

This clonotype came up a few times. This rearrangement joins TRBV9 to TRBJ2-1; 10 bases align to TRBD2. V was clipped by 4 bases and J by 7 bases; unmatched bases: 14. This CDR3 has 17 amino acids. Germline V gives CDR1 SGDLS, CDR2 YYNGEE. CDR3 residues: CASSSSGGASLTNEQFF. The DNA for the CDR3 is TGTGCCAGCAGCTCCAGCGGGGGGGCCTCCCTCACAAATGAGCAGTTCTTC.

The chain is built from TRBV19 and TRBJ2-2, with TRBD1 matching over 8 bases. CDR1 is LNHDA, CDR2 SQIVND, per germline (reference sequence). V shed 6 bases, J shed 12 bases, and the junction held 15 bases outside the gene matches. The CDR3 contains 15 residues. In nucleotides, the CDR3 is TGTGCCAGTAGAGAACAGGGGGTGACGAGGGGTCAGCTGTTTTTT. It is translated as CASREQGVTRGQLFF.

In its sample, this clonotype was seen a few times. V gene TRBV4-1 combines with J gene TRBJ2-1; D may match TRBD1 or TRBD2 (6 bases each). The CDR3 spans 16 residues. The V end lost 1 base, the J end lost 1 base, and 11 bases lay between the germline ends. Germline CDR1 MGHRA, CDR2 YSYEKL. Written as DNA, the CDR3 is TGCGCCAGCAGCCAAGCCGGGGGCGCATCCTACAATGAGCAGTTCTTC. Protein product: CASSQAGGASYNEQFF.